A few counts support the clone carrying this TCR beta chain. This table comes from immunoSEQ multiplex PCR, and its TCRdb copy is limited to in-frame clones, with some not included. Of 500,000 to 700,000 clones in the sample, approximately 95% were seen once. The data derive from a study of shared clonotypes between healthy human individuals. Looking at the study overall: In total, the donors were a couple of women and three men aged 18 to 49.

The naive CD8 population came from CD45RO-negative cells selected for CCR7, without terminally differentiated effector memory CD45RA+ cells. The clonotype comes from a woman aged 30 to 39 in good health. Sequenced: naive CD8+ T cells sorted from blood.

In DNA, the CDR3 is TGTGCCAGCAGTTTTAGGCAAACAACGGCCGGCTATGGCTACACCTTC. Translation gives CASSFRQTTAGYGYTF. The genes are TRBV28 and TRBJ1-2; D not certain. The CDR3 loop spans 16 amino acids. Germline CDR1 MDHEN, CDR2 SYDVKM. Trimming cost V 3 bases and J 4 bases, with 18 bases left between them.